Listed here are 6 T cell receptor beta chains from one sample, sequenced in a study of response to subunit inactivated influenza vaccine. From the RT-PCR reads, TCRdb called clonotypes with MiXCR, one entry per CDR3 protein. The table has 290,000 or so distinct CDR3 sequences, 22% seen once. The sample consisted of PBMCs from blood, taken approximately 20 months after vaccination. These receptors originate from a man between 50 and 69 years old who received an inactivated influenza vaccine.

In this sample, this clonotype turned up many times. The gene calls are TRBV13 and TRBJ2-5, with 8 bases matching TRBD2. Germline loops: CDR1 PRHDT, CDR2 FYEKMQ (reference sequence). The CDR3 loop spans 14 amino acids. Trimming removed 3 bases from V and 5 bases from J; junction bases left unmatched: 5. The CDR3 spells CASSFGTREETQYF. CDR3 sequence (DNA): TGTGCCAGCAGCTTCGGGACTAGAGAGGAGACCCAGTACTTC.

This clonotype came up a few times. V and J are TRBV4-3 and TRBJ2-2; the D gene is possibly TRBD2 (5 bases). This CDR3 region has 16 residues. The V gene lost 5 bases and the J gene lost 6 bases, with 19 bases spanning the gap. Germline CDR1 reads LGHNA; CDR2 reads YSLEER. In DNA form, the CDR3 reads TGCGCCAGCAGCTACTCTGGAGGTTTCACGGCCGGGGAGCTGTTTTTT. It yields the protein CASSYSGGFTAGELFF.

This clonotype has more than one count but fewer than ten. V is TRBV20-1 and J is TRBJ2-7, with D perhaps given as TRBD1 or TRBD2 (5 bases each). The CDR3 is 15 residues long. V was cut by 1 base and J by 4 bases, with 17 bases left in between. The V gene's germline CDR1 is DFQATT and CDR2 SNEGSKA (reference sequence). Written as DNA, the CDR3 is TGCAGTGCTAGAGTCGGGGCAGCCGATCAGTACGAGCAGTACTTC. Its protein is CSARVGAADQYEQYF.

This clonotype was seen at least ten times. The V call is TRBV7-6, the J call TRBJ1-1, with D possibly matching TRBD1 (5 bases). This CDR3 contains 16 residues. Germline V CDR1 and CDR2: SGHVS, FNYEAQ. The ends were cut back, 0 bases at V and 1 base at J, with 12 bases in the middle. The CDR3 bases are TGTGCCAGCAGCTTAGCGGCAGGGTTCCCGAACACTGAAGCTTTCTTT. The encoded protein is CASSLAAGFPNTEAFF.

This clonotype appeared a single time. The rearrangement joins TRBV20-1 to TRBJ1-5; 7 bases agree with TRBD1. The CDR3 covers 15 residues. The ends lost 6 bases at V and 5 bases at J; junction bases unmatched: 13. Germline lookup yields CDR1 DFQATT and CDR2 SNEGSKA (reference sequence). CDR3 nucleotides: TGCAGTGCCGAAGGTACCCAGACAGGGTATCAGCCCCAGCATTTT. This encodes CSAEGTQTGYQPQHF.

This clonotype has only a few counts. This chain connects TRBV4-2 to TRBJ1-4; D unclear. Between the trimmed V and J ends, which lost 1 base and 8 bases, there was a span of 11 bases. The CDR3 sequence is 14 residues long. Germline CDR1 and CDR2: LGHNA and YNFKEQ. In DNA form, the CDR3 reads TGTGCCAGCAGCCAAGGGGTGGGTCGAGAAAAACTGTTTTTT. It translates to CASSQGVGREKLFF.